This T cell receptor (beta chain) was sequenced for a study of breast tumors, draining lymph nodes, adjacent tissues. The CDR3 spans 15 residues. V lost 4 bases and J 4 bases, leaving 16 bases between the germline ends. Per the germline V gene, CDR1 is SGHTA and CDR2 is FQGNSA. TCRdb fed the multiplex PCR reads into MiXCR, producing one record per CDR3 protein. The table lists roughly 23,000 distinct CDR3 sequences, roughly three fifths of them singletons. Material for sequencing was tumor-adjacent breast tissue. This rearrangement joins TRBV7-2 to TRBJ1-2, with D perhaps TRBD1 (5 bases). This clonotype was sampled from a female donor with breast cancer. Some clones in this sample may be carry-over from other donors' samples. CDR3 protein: CASSSTGGGLYGYTF. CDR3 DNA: TGTGCCAGCAGCTCCACCGGGGGGGGTCTCTATGGCTACACCTTC.